Following are 10 T cell receptor beta chains from one sample sequenced in a study of OX40 agonist ivuxolimab in advanced cancers. Some clones are missing from TCRdb's copy, which holds only in-frame ones; the method was immunoSEQ multiplex PCR. The profile shows just under 80,000 clones, 70% to 90% of them singletons. Source: CD4+ or CD8+ T cells sorted from blood, taken in a trial of the OX40 agonist ivuxolimab. These receptors came from an adult with an advanced solid tumor such as melanoma, head and neck, liver or kidney cancer.

The chain combines TRBV2 with TRBJ1-4; D is possibly TRBD1 (5 bases). The V gene lost 4 bases and the J gene lost 7 bases, with 13 bases spanning the gap. This CDR3 is 14 amino acids long. In germline, CDR1 is SNHLY, CDR2 FYNNEI. In DNA, the CDR3 is TGTGCCAGCAGTGGAGTATACGGGGGTGAAAAACTGTTTTTT. Protein product: CASSGVYGGEKLFF.

This rearrangement joins TRBV7-8 to TRBJ2-3, with D possibly matching TRBD2 (6 bases). Germline V gene sequence: CDR1 SGHVS, CDR2 FQNEAQ. V was clipped by 2 bases and J by 1 base, with 25 bases between them. There are 20 residues in the CDR3. For the CDR3, the DNA is TGTGCCAGCAGCTTAAATGGGGTCGTTGCGGGACCCTCTCGCACAGATACGCAGTATTTT. It encodes CASSLNGVVAGPSRTDTQYF.

The J gene is TRBJ1-4, the V gene TRBV2; D may be TRBD1 (5 bases). This CDR3 comprises 17 residues. The germline CDR1 and CDR2 sequences are SNHLY and FYNNEI. Trimming left V 2 bases short and J 4 bases short, with 17 bases between. The CDR3 reads CASSERSGDGLNEKLFF. In DNA form, the CDR3 reads TGTGCCAGCAGTGAACGTTCGGGGGACGGACTTAATGAAAAACTGTTTTTT.

This chain uses TRBV7-6 with TRBJ2-2, with D possibly TRBD1 on 6 matching bases. CDR1 and CDR2 (germline): SGHVS, FNYEAQ. CDR3 size: 16 residues. Between the trimmed V and J ends, which lost 5 bases and 6 bases, there was a span of 19 bases. The DNA for the CDR3 is TGTGCCAGCAGCCCGGTCGCGGTACAGGGTTCCGGGGAGCTGTTTTTT. Its translation: CASSPVAVQGSGELFF.

The rearrangement joins TRBV19 to TRBJ2-5; no definite D call. Between the trimmed V and J ends, which lost 3 bases and 5 bases, there was a span of 16 bases. The germline CDR1 and CDR2 sequences are LNHDA and SQIVND (reference sequence). The CDR3 loop spans 15 amino acids. This CDR3 reads CASSIQSGIQETQYF. CDR3 bases: TGTGCCAGTAGTATCCAATCAGGCATTCAGGAGACCCAGTACTTC.

The chain links TRBV18 to TRBJ1-5, with D maybe TRBD1 (5 bases). Looked up from germline, CDR1 is KGHSH and CDR2 is LQKENI. Between the trimmed V and J ends, which lost 3 bases and 10 bases, there was a span of 16 bases. This CDR3 spans 14 amino acids. The CDR3 DNA follows: TGTGCCAGCTCACCGGGACTCTCGGCGGGACCCCAGCATTTT. Its protein product is CASSPGLSAGPQHF.

The chain employs TRBV5-1 and TRBJ2-2; D remains unclear. Per germline, CDR1 SGHRS and CDR2 YFSETQ. This CDR3 comprises 15 residues. The V gene lost 1 base and the J gene lost 1 base, with 8 bases spanning the gap. CDR3 in DNA: TGCGCCAGCAGCTTGTCTTTACAGAACACCGGGGAGCTGTTTTTT. It encodes CASSLSLQNTGELFF.

This clone was counted a few times. The chain combines TRBV5-1 with TRBJ2-1; 9 positions agree with TRBD2. Germline V gene data show CDR1 as SGHRS and CDR2 as YFSETQ. CDR3 length: 16 amino acids. Trimming at V came to 5 bases and at J to 7 bases, leaving 13 bases not matched to a gene. CDR3 protein: CASRWQGSGRRNEQFF. DNA for the CDR3: TGCGCCAGCAGGTGGCAGGGTAGCGGGAGACGGAATGAGCAGTTCTTC.

The rearrangement joins TRBV5-1 to TRBJ2-3, with D uncertain. CDR3 size: 17 residues. V lost 0 bases, J lost 4 bases, and 18 bases lay in between. Germline lookup yields CDR1 SGHRS and CDR2 YFSETQ. The CDR3 DNA is TGCGCCAGCAGCTTGGGCCTAGACACCGCCAGATCAGATACGCAGTATTTT. This codes for CASSLGLDTARSDTQYF.

The table lists this clone with a few counts. The CDR3 loop is CASSFSGLNEQFF. As DNA, the CDR3 is TGTGCCAGCAGTTTCTCTGGACTCAATGAGCAGTTCTTC. This chain joins TRBV28 and TRBJ2-1, with D maybe TRBD2 (5 bases). Germline CDR1 and CDR2: MDHEN and SYDVKM. Between the trimmed V and J ends, which lost 3 bases and 6 bases, there was a span of 9 bases. CDR3 length: 13 amino acids.